The 27 T cell receptor beta chains below come from one sample, sequenced in a study of blood T cell repertoires in COVID-19. Produced via immunoSEQ multiplex PCR; TCRdb's table is partial and in-frame only. This sample carries roughly 290,000 clones, roughly 89% of them seen once, and the ten largest clones take about 1.7%. Material: PBMCs or T cells enriched from blood (not recorded which). All receptors derive from a woman younger than 35 with acute COVID-19.

The chain recombines TRBV29-1 with TRBJ2-7; D might be TRBD1 (6 bases). V lost 5 bases, J lost 7 bases, and 27 bases lay in between. Germline loops: CDR1 SQVTM, CDR2 ANQGSEA. This CDR3 comprises 16 residues. Written as DNA, the CDR3 is TGCAGCGTTTCGACGGAAGGGGCCGAACCCCAGGGGGAGCAGTACTTC. Its protein is CSVSTEGAEPQGEQYF.

This clone was observed a few times. The V gene is TRBV18, the J gene TRBJ2-7; D is possibly TRBD1 (5 bases). Germline values: CDR1 KGHSH, CDR2 LQKENI. The V gene lost 5 bases and the J gene lost 1 base, with 15 bases spanning the gap. The CDR3 extends over 15 amino acids. CDR3 sequence: CASSSRQTLSYEQYF. For the CDR3, the DNA is TGTGCCAGCTCATCCCGACAGACCCTTTCCTACGAGCAGTACTTC.

The chain employs TRBV28 and TRBJ2-7; 9 nucleotides line up with TRBD1. The germline V gene has CDR1 MDHEN and CDR2 SYDVKM. J gave up 3 bases and V 7 bases, and 10 bases lay outside the gene matches. The CDR3 loop spans 15 amino acids. CDR3 region: CASTLGGTGFYEQYF. The CDR3, as DNA: TGTGCCAGCACCCTAGGGGGGACAGGGTTCTACGAGCAGTACTTC.

The genes are TRBV7-2 and TRBJ2-7; TRBD2 might be the D (6 bases). With 2 bases removed from V and 5 bases from J, the gap between germline ends came to 10 bases. The CDR3 sequence is 13 residues long. The germline V gene encodes CDR1 SGHTA and CDR2 FQGNSA. The CDR3 protein is CASSLSSDDEQYF. The CDR3 nucleotides are TGTGCCAGCAGCTTATCTAGCGACGACGAGCAGTACTTC.

This clone was observed once. V usage is TRBV7-2 and J usage is TRBJ2-7, with D uncertain. This CDR3 is 13 amino acids long. Germline values: CDR1 SGHTA, CDR2 FQGNSA. V lost 1 base, J lost 1 base, and 5 bases lay in between. The CDR3 sequence: CASSLGVSYEQYF. The CDR3 DNA reads as TGTGCCAGCAGCTTAGGAGTTTCCTACGAGCAGTACTTC.

The V and J genes are TRBV30 and TRBJ2-7; no firm D call. This CDR3 has 13 residues. The germline V and J ends were trimmed by 2 bases and 5 bases, with 13 bases remaining between them. Germline-derived CDR1 and CDR2 are GTSNPN and SVGIG (reference sequence). CDR3 in DNA: TGTGCCTGGAGTTCCTACTACGCGGACGAGCAGTACTTC. Translating gives CAWSSYYADEQYF.

The count of this clone is one. The chain combines TRBV28 with TRBJ1-6, with D possibly TRBD1 on 5 matching bases. With 4 bases removed from V and 9 bases from J, the gap between germline ends came to 22 bases. The CDR3 runs to 17 residues. Germline CDR1 is MDHEN and CDR2 is SYDVKM. DNA for the CDR3: TGTGCCAGCAGTTATCCCGACAGCTCCCAGGCGAGTTCACCCCTCCACTTT. This sequence encodes CASSYPDSSQASSPLHF.

CDR3 nucleotide sequence: TGTGCCAGCAGCTCGGGACAGGGTAACGGGAACACTGAAGCTTTCTTT. It specifies CASSSGQGNGNTEAFF. The chain is built from TRBV7-9 and TRBJ1-1; 9 nucleotides match TRBD1. CDR3 length: 16 residues. The V gene's germline CDR1 is SEHNR and CDR2 FQNEAQ (reference sequence). V shed 4 bases and J 1 base; nucleotides not matched to a gene: 7.

This chain connects TRBV11-3 to TRBJ2-3; 7 bases fit TRBD1. There are 14 residues in the CDR3. J gave up 2 bases and V 5 bases, and 4 bases lay outside the gene matches. Germline V gene lookup returns CDR1 SGHNT and CDR2 YENEEA. This CDR3 is CASSAEGATDTQYF. The CDR3 coding sequence is TGTGCCAGCAGCGCCGAGGGGGCCACAGATACGCAGTATTTT.

Comments on this clone: The same CDR3 can be traced to other DNA sequences in this sample. V and J are TRBV24-1 and TRBJ2-1; TRBD2 agrees at 8 bases. V lost 6 bases and J lost 5; bases outside the gene matches: 5. The CDR3 extends over 14 amino acids. Germline V gene sequence: CDR1 KGHDR, CDR2 SFDVKD. The CDR3, as DNA: TGTGCCACCAGTCTCTCGGGAGGGGACAATGAGCAGTTCTTC. This codes for CATSLSGGDNEQFF.

The CDR3 DNA sequence: TGTGCCAGCAGTCGGGAGAGCTCCTACAATGAGCAGTTCTTC. This codes for CASSRESSYNEQFF. This rearrangement joins TRBV6-4 to TRBJ2-1; D perhaps matches TRBD2 (6 bases). V was shortened by 5 bases and J by 0 bases, with 8 bases between the two germline ends. CDR3 length: 14 residues. Germline V gene lookup returns CDR1 MRHNA and CDR2 SNTAGT.

This chain joins TRBV21-1 and TRBJ2-5; the table's D call, TRBD1, has no DNA check behind it. TRBV21-1 is an annotated pseudogene. The CDR3 is 15 amino acids. In DNA, the CDR3 is TGTGCCAGCAGCAACGGACAGGGGGTGGAAGAGACCCAGTACTTC. Protein product: CASSNGQGVEETQYF.

The rearrangement links TRBV12-3 or TRBV12-4 to TRBJ2-7, with 8 positions matching TRBD1. This CDR3 is built from 13 residues. With 6 bases clipped from V and 2 bases from J, the junction kept 3 bases outside the gene matches. This chain's CDR3 is CASRRTGTYEQYF. CDR3 sequence (DNA): TGTGCCAGCAGAAGGACAGGGACCTACGAGCAGTACTTC.

The gene calls are TRBV20-1 and TRBJ1-5; weak D call: TRBD1 (5 bases). V was shortened by 3 bases and J by 9 bases, with 12 bases between the two germline ends. This CDR3 is 12 amino acids long. CDR1 and CDR2 (germline): DFQATT, SNEGSKA (reference sequence). The CDR3 is CSASGGVGPQHF. Written as DNA, the CDR3 is TGCAGTGCTAGTGGGGGGGTAGGGCCCCAGCATTTT.

The rearrangement links TRBV5-4 to TRBJ2-1; D not resolved. This CDR3 has 12 amino acids. Looked up from germline, CDR1 is SGHNT and CDR2 is YYREEE (reference sequence). The V and J ends lost 4 bases and 12 bases respectively, with 14 bases between them. For the CDR3, the DNA is TGTGCCAGCAGCCACGCTAATAATAGGCAGTTCTTC. Translation gives CASSHANNRQFF.

The V call is TRBV7-6, the J call TRBJ2-2; 13 bases line up with TRBD2. Germline trimming cut 5 bases from V and 4 bases from J; bases unmatched to any gene: 4. The CDR3 runs to 16 residues. The germline V gene encodes CDR1 SGHVS and CDR2 FNYEAQ. CDR3 sequence (DNA): TGTGCCAGCAGCGCCGGGACTAGCGGGACCACCGGGGAGCTGTTTTTT. Its protein is CASSAGTSGTTGELFF. The full variable domain, with the rest looked up from reference TRBV7-6 and TRBJ2-2, is GAGVSQSPRYKVTKRGQDVALRCDPISGHVSLYWYRQALGQGPEFLTYFNYEAQQDKSGLPNDRFSAERPEGSISTLTIQRTEQRDSAMYRCASSAGTSGTTGELFFGEGSRLTVL.

The V gene is TRBV19, the J gene TRBJ2-7, with 11 bases aligning to TRBD1. Looked up from germline, CDR1 is LNHDA and CDR2 is SQIVND (reference sequence). With V trimmed by 4 bases and J by 3 bases, 14 bases remained unmatched. CDR3 length equals 18 residues. The CDR3 loop reads CASSTRTGGWGTHYEQYF. CDR3 DNA sequence: TGTGCCAGTAGTACAAGGACAGGGGGCTGGGGGACCCACTACGAGCAGTACTTC.

This chain joins TRBV25-1 and TRBJ1-1; D is undetermined. Germline-derived CDR1 and CDR2 are MGHDK and SYGVNS. The CDR3 sequence is 16 residues long. The V end was cut by 1 base, the J end by 4 bases, with 16 bases between. The CDR3 protein is CASSELEARAGTEAFF. CDR3 bases: TGTGCCAGCAGTGAATTGGAGGCAAGGGCTGGCACTGAAGCTTTCTTT.

The chain is built from TRBV30 and TRBJ2-5; 7 nucleotides agree with TRBD1. With 1 base clipped from V and 5 bases from J, the junction kept 4 bases outside the gene matches. Germline-derived CDR1 and CDR2 are GTSNPN and SVGIG (reference sequence). This CDR3 is built from 13 residues. The CDR3 DNA follows: TGTGCCTGGAGTGCGACAGGGTCGGAGACCCAGTACTTC. Residues: CAWSATGSETQYF.

This clone has just one count. V usage is TRBV29-1 and J usage is TRBJ1-2; D call uncertain. V was shortened by 1 base and J by 2 bases, with 8 bases between the two germline ends. Germline CDR1 SQVTM, CDR2 ANQGSEA. CDR3 length: 13 residues. The CDR3: CSVEGARNYGYTF. In DNA form, the CDR3 reads TGCAGCGTTGAAGGGGCAAGAAACTATGGCTACACCTTC.

The rearrangement links TRBV20-1 to TRBJ2-1; weak D call: TRBD2 (6 bases). Germline V gives CDR1 DFQATT, CDR2 SNEGSKA (reference sequence). This CDR3 is built from 11 residues. The ends were cut back, 8 bases at V and 12 bases at J, with 17 bases in the middle. CDR3 protein: CSSIPRERQFF. For the CDR3, the DNA is TGCAGTTCCATCCCGCGGGAAAGGCAGTTCTTC.

CDR3 bases: TGCGCCAGCAGCACCCAACAGGGATTGAGTGGAGGGGAGCTGTTTTTT. It translates to CASSTQQGLSGGELFF. V and J are TRBV5-1 and TRBJ2-2, with a possible D match to TRBD1 (6 bases). The ends were cut back, 4 bases at V and 8 bases at J, with 21 bases in the middle. The CDR3 contains 16 residues. Germline CDR1 is SGHRS and CDR2 is YFSETQ.

The V and J genes are TRBV30 and TRBJ2-2; TRBD1 matches at 9 bases. V lost 0 bases to trimming and J lost 5 bases; unmatched junction nucleotides: 4. CDR1 is GTSNPN, CDR2 SVGIG, per germline (reference sequence). The CDR3 is 15 amino acids. The CDR3, as DNA: TGTGCCTGGAGTGTAGGGGACAGGGAAACCGGGGAGCTGTTTTTT. Translation: CAWSVGDRETGELFF.

The chain combines TRBV6-2 or TRBV6-3 with TRBJ2-2; the D gene is possibly TRBD2 (5 bases). The CDR3 length is 16 residues. Germline-derived CDR1 and CDR2 are MNHEY and SVGEGT. V shed 0 bases and J shed 4 bases, with 12 bases lying between them. The CDR3, as DNA: TGTGCCAGCAGTTACTCTGGGAGCCCGGGCACCGGGGAGCTGTTTTTT. Translation: CASSYSGSPGTGELFF.

This chain joins TRBV5-4 and TRBJ1-1, with 12 nucleotides matching TRBD1. The germline V gene encodes CDR1 SGHNT and CDR2 YYREEE (reference sequence). The J segment lost 4 bases and the V segment lost 5 bases, leaving 12 bases of the junction unmatched. This CDR3 is 17 amino acids long. The CDR3, as DNA: TGTGCCAGCAGGGGGGACAGGGGGCGAAAAGGGAGCACTGAAGCTTTCTTT. As protein: CASRGDRGRKGSTEAFF.

This chain links TRBV6-5 with TRBJ1-6; TRBD1 matches 7 bases. V shed 6 bases and J 8 bases; nucleotides not matched to a gene: 7. Germline-derived CDR1 and CDR2 are MNHEY and SVGAGI. The CDR3 contains 14 residues. As DNA, the CDR3 is TGTGCCAGCAGCTACAGGGGTAGGGATTCACCCCTCCACTTT. It specifies CASSYRGRDSPLHF.

The V call is TRBV9, the J call TRBJ2-3; possibly TRBD2 for D (5 bases). V lost 3 bases, J lost 4 bases, and 21 bases lay in between. The CDR3 consists of 17 residues. Per the germline V gene, CDR1 is SGDLS and CDR2 is YYNGEE. Written as DNA, the CDR3 is TGTGCCAGCAGCGCCCGGGGTGGGATCCTCGAGTCAGATACGCAGTATTTT. It yields the protein CASSARGGILESDTQYF.